This passage covers 31 T cell receptor beta chains from one sample sequenced in a study of blood T cells in healthy people across ages. Primers used in a second PCR of about 7 to 11 cycles were a sample-barcoded 5' primer and a J-beta primer mix. TCRdb reanalysed the 5' RACE reads using MiXCR and keeps one entry per CDR3 protein. The sample contains approximately 800,000 distinct CDR3 sequences, 55% to 75% of which appear only once. Sequencing was performed on blood. The receptors originated from a young man in good health.

The chain employs TRBV15 and TRBJ2-6; D gene unclear. The length of the CDR3 is 16 residues. CDR1 and CDR2 (germline): LNHNV, YYDKDF (reference sequence). Trimming removed 0 bases from V and 2 bases from J, with 8 bases in between. The CDR3, as DNA: TGTGCCACCAGCAGAGATCTGGCGACTGGGGCCAACGTCCTGACTTTC. It is translated as CATSRDLATGANVLTF.

Comments on this clonotype: A read error is possible here, since a much larger clone lies one base away. The chain is built from TRBV7-9 and TRBJ1-1; maybe TRBD1 (5 bases). CDR1 and CDR2 (germline): SEHNR, FQNEAQ (reference sequence). CDR3 length equals 11 residues. CDR3 protein: CANSFDSKAFF. CDR3 DNA: TGTGCCAACAGCTTCGACAGCAAAGCTTTCTTT.

V usage is TRBV2 and J usage is TRBJ2-4, with D possibly being TRBD1 or TRBD2 (6 bases each). TRBJ2-7 matches the DNA end more closely, so the J call is doubtful. The germline gives CDR1 SNHLY, CDR2 FYNNEI. This CDR3 comprises 14 residues. CDR3 residues: CASTGGRVPYEQYF. DNA of the CDR3: TGTGCCAGCACCGGGGGCAGGGTACCCTACGAGCAGTACTTC.

The chain has TRBV20-1 and TRBJ2-7, with a weak D call TRBD1 (6 bases). The germline gives CDR1 DFQATT, CDR2 SNEGSKA (reference sequence). This CDR3 spans 13 amino acids. Trimming took 5 bases from V and 2 from J, leaving 13 bases between them. The CDR3 DNA reads TGCAGTGCTGAAACGGGACATGCCTACGAGCAGTACTTC. Amino acids: CSAETGHAYEQYF.

This clonotype was counted at least ten times. CDR3 sequence (DNA): TGCGCCAGCAGCTCCACCGGAAGTCAGCAGTACTTC. Translation: CASSSTGSQQYF. The V and J genes are TRBV5-1 and TRBJ2-5; D is unresolved. This CDR3 comprises 12 residues. Germline V gene lookup returns CDR1 SGHRS and CDR2 YFSETQ. V lost 3 bases and J 11 bases, leaving 14 bases between the germline ends. The full variable domain, its missing parts supplied by reference TRBV5-1 and TRBJ2-5, is KAGVTQTPRYLIKTRGQQVTLSCSPISGHRSVSWYQQTPGQGLQFLFEYFSETQRNKGNFPGRFSGRQFSNSRSEMNVSTLELGDSALYLCASSSTGSQQYFGPGTRLLVL.

This sequence joins TRBV5-1 and TRBJ2-3, with TRBD1 matching over 8 bases. The CDR3 runs to 13 residues. The germline gives CDR1 SGHRS, CDR2 YFSETQ. Trimming took 4 bases from V and 4 from J; bases not matched to a gene: 2. In DNA, the CDR3 is TGCGCCAGCAGCCCGGACAGGGCAGATACGCAGTATTTT. The encoded protein is CASSPDRADTQYF.

In DNA form, the CDR3 reads TGTGCCAGCTCTAAGGGGGGGACAACTTACAATGAGCAGTTCTTC. It codes for CASSKGGTTYNEQFF. The gene calls are TRBV7-2 and TRBJ2-1, with a possible D match to TRBD2 (7 bases). V dropped 8 bases and J dropped 4 bases, with 18 bases sitting between them. Germline loops: CDR1 SGHTA, CDR2 FQGNSA. The CDR3 consists of 15 residues.

This chain links TRBV6-2 or TRBV6-3 with TRBJ2-7; D is ambiguous. The J call may be incorrect, as the DNA end agrees better with TRBJ2-5. Germline CDR1 reads MNHEY; CDR2 reads SVGEGT. The CDR3 is 14 amino acids. CDR3 bases: TGTGCCAGCAGTTATAAGGTTTTAACGGAGACCCAGTACTTC. Encoded protein: CASSYKVLTETQYF.

This rearrangement joins TRBV11-1 to TRBJ2-4; a possible D gene is TRBD2 (5 bases). CDR3 length: 13 residues. The germline V gene encodes CDR1 SGHAT and CDR2 FQDESV (reference sequence). V lost 5 bases and J lost 1, with 6 bases in between. CDR3 protein: CASSERAKNIQYF. The CDR3 bases are TGTGCCAGCAGCGAGCGGGCCAAAAACATTCAGTACTTC.

V is TRBV28 and J is TRBJ2-4; 7 bases line up with TRBD1. The better agreement between TRBJ2-7 and the DNA end casts doubt on the J call. The CDR3 consists of 15 residues. Looked up from germline, CDR1 is MDHEN and CDR2 is SYDVKM. The CDR3 sequence is CASSPRDSYFYEQYF. CDR3 nucleotides: TGTGCCAGCAGTCCACGGGACAGCTACTTCTACGAGCAGTACTTC.

This clonotype was recorded many times. This chain links TRBV30 with TRBJ1-2, with 7 bases that match TRBD1. There are 12 residues in the CDR3. J was trimmed by 4 bases and V by 7 bases; bases with no gene match: 6. The germline gives CDR1 GTSNPN, CDR2 SVGIG (reference sequence). The CDR3 nucleotides are TGTGCCTTACGAGGGACAGCCTATGGCTACACCTTC. Its translation: CALRGTAYGYTF.

The gene calls are TRBV20-1 and TRBJ2-4, with 8 nucleotides matching TRBD1. Germline loops: CDR1 DFQATT, CDR2 SNEGSKA (reference sequence). CDR3 length equals 14 residues. Trimming cost V 4 bases and J 8 bases; bases outside gene matches: 10. The CDR3, as DNA: TGCAGTGCTACCGACAGGGGAGTGAGAGACATTCAGTACTTC. Its protein is CSATDRGVRDIQYF.

This chain joins TRBV9 and TRBJ2-7; D not resolved. CDR1 and CDR2 (germline): SGDLS, YYNGEE. The CDR3 runs 15 residues. Trimming pared 0 bases from V and 1 base from J, leaving 11 bases between. CDR3 region: CASSVGFSRSYEQYF. The DNA of the CDR3 is TGTGCCAGCAGCGTAGGTTTTTCCAGATCCTACGAGCAGTACTTC.

Comment on this clonotype: The junction departs from the called germline gene at one end, perhaps through a read error. The chain is built from TRBV5-1 and TRBJ2-2; D gene uncertain. This CDR3 has 14 residues. Germline V gives CDR1 SGHRS, CDR2 YFSETQ. CDR3: CASSSGTNAGELFF. CDR3 nucleotide sequence: TGCGCCAGCAGCAGTGGAACGAACGCCGGGGAGCTGTTTTTT.

The chain uses TRBV5-1 and TRBJ1-2; 9 nucleotides align to TRBD1. Germline V lookup: CDR1 SGHRS, CDR2 YFSETQ. This CDR3 spans 16 amino acids. J was trimmed by 7 bases and V by 2 bases; bases with no gene match: 12. Written as DNA, the CDR3 is TGCGCCAGCAGCTTAATTCCGGGACAGGGTGGCGGTGGCTACACCTTC. This sequence encodes CASSLIPGQGGGGYTF.

V gene TRBV6-2 or TRBV6-3 combines with J gene TRBJ2-4; the D gene is possibly TRBD1 (5 bases). The end of the DNA is better explained by TRBJ2-7, so the J call may be wrong. The V gene's germline CDR1 is MNHEY and CDR2 SVGEGT. The CDR3 covers 16 residues. The CDR3 region is CASSRPDSASSYEQYF. The CDR3 nucleotides are TGTGCCAGCAGTAGACCAGACAGCGCTAGCTCCTACGAGCAGTACTTC.

The DNA for the CDR3 is TGTGCCAGCAGCCAACCCTCTCTAGGAGGGGCAGAGACCCAGTACTTC. It is translated as CASSQPSLGGAETQYF. This chain joins TRBV4-2 and TRBJ2-5; D possibly corresponds to TRBD2 (6 bases). Per the germline V gene, CDR1 is LGHNA and CDR2 is YNFKEQ. CDR3 length equals 16 residues. Trimming removed 2 bases from V and 4 bases from J, with 17 bases in between.

This clonotype was found a few times. The chain uses TRBV4-3 and TRBJ2-5, with D possibly matching TRBD1 (5 bases). The germline V gene has CDR1 LGHNA and CDR2 YSLEER. The CDR3 extends over 14 amino acids. V dropped 4 bases and J dropped 5 bases, with 14 bases sitting between them. CDR3 DNA sequence: TGCGCCAGCAGCCTAGGGGTACTATCGGAGACCCAGTACTTC. Its translation is CASSLGVLSETQYF.

About this clonotype itself: A much larger clone differs from this one at a single base, so this may be a read error. The chain recombines TRBV28 with TRBJ2-1; D gene uncertain. This CDR3 contains 15 residues. Germline-derived CDR1 and CDR2 are MDHEN and SYDVKM. Trimming left V 9 bases short and J 0 bases short, with 15 bases between. The CDR3 bases are TGTGCCAGTAAGGTAGTCGCGAGCTCCTACAATGAGCAGTTCTTC. Translated: CASKVVASSYNEQFF.

This clonotype has more than one count but fewer than ten. This chain links TRBV2 with TRBJ2-7; tentative D call: TRBD2 (5 bases). V lost 11 bases and J lost 0, with 17 bases in between. Germline CDR1 and CDR2: SNHLY and FYNNEI. The CDR3 is 14 residues long. The DNA of the CDR3 is TGTGCCGGTCGAGGACTGATAAGCTCCTACGAGCAGTACTTC. It translates to CAGRGLISSYEQYF. Using reference TRBV2 and TRBJ2-7 for the parts outside the CDR3, the full variable domain is EPEVTQTPSHQVTQMGQEVILRCVPISNHLYFYWYRQILGQKVEFLVSFYNNEISEKSEIFDDQFSVERPDGSNFTLKIRSTKLEDSAMYFCAGRGLISSYEQYFGPGTRLTVT.

This clonotype was seen only a few times. V usage is TRBV29-1 and J usage is TRBJ1-2, with unresolved D. This CDR3 contains 12 residues. V lost 5 bases to trimming and J lost 7 bases, with 14 bases between them. Germline assignment: CDR1 SQVTM and CDR2 ANQGSEA. CDR3 loop: CSVREGGSGYTF. CDR3 coding DNA: TGCAGCGTTCGGGAGGGCGGTTCTGGCTACACCTTC.

This clonotype was detected a few times. V and J are TRBV29-1 and TRBJ2-7; 9 bases align to TRBD1. CDR1 is SQVTM, CDR2 ANQGSEA, per germline. This CDR3 is built from 13 residues. The ends lost 6 bases at V and 1 base at J; junction bases unmatched: 4. This chain's CDR3 is CSVGQGRSYEQYF. The CDR3 coding sequence is TGCAGCGTGGGACAGGGACGGTCCTACGAGCAGTACTTC.

This chain links TRBV7-2 with TRBJ2-3, with a weak D call TRBD2 (5 bases). The V and J ends lost 10 bases and 5 bases respectively, with 16 bases between them. There are 13 residues in the CDR3. Germline V gene sequence: CDR1 SGHTA, CDR2 FQGNSA. CDR3 DNA: TGTGCCACGTCTACTAGGGCGGGAGATACGCAGTATTTT. This translates into CATSTRAGDTQYF.

The chain couples TRBV12-3 or TRBV12-4 to TRBJ2-4; D is tentatively TRBD1 or TRBD2 (5 bases each). The last part of the DNA fits TRBJ2-7 better; the J call may be wrong. The CDR3 spans 14 residues. CDR3 nucleotides: TGTGCCAGCAAATCCGGGACCGAAAGCGGCGAGCAGTACTTC. Amino acid sequence: CASKSGTESGEQYF.

This chain uses TRBV6-2 or TRBV6-3 with TRBJ2-5; maybe TRBD2 (6 bases). This CDR3 has 15 amino acids. V lost 0 bases and J lost 2, with 10 bases in between. Germline V gene lookup returns CDR1 MNHEY and CDR2 SVGEGT. CDR3: CASSYSREPQETQYF. For the CDR3, the DNA is TGTGCCAGCAGTTACTCTCGGGAGCCTCAAGAGACCCAGTACTTC.

The sample holds one count of this clonotype. This chain connects TRBV2 to TRBJ2-7; 8 positions match TRBD1. The CDR3 spans 16 residues. V trimming: 5 bases; J trimming: 0 bases; junction bases outside the gene matches: 9. Germline V gene data show CDR1 as SNHLY and CDR2 as FYNNEI. CDR3 sequence reads: CASSQSGGQSSYEQYF. CDR3 nucleotide sequence: TGTGCCAGCAGTCAATCAGGGGGCCAGAGCTCCTACGAGCAGTACTTC.

About this clonotype: Germline and junction disagree at one end, which may indicate a read error. V usage is TRBV4-2 and J usage is TRBJ2-3, with D perhaps matching TRBD1 or TRBD2 (6 bases each). The CDR3 runs 14 residues. Germline V gene sequence: CDR1 LGHNA, CDR2 YNFKEQ. The CDR3 protein is CASSQASGGNTQYF. The CDR3 DNA sequence: TGTGCCAGCAGCCAAGCGTCCGGGGGCAATACACAGTATTTT.

The rearrangement uses TRBV5-1 and TRBJ1-5; perhaps TRBD1 as D (5 bases). The CDR3 consists of 14 residues. V shed 4 bases and J shed 3 bases, with 11 bases lying between them. CDR1 is SGHRS and CDR2 is YFSETQ in the germline V gene. CDR3 DNA sequence: TGCGCCAGCAGCCTAGGGGCGCACAATCAGCCCCAGCATTTT. It yields the protein CASSLGAHNQPQHF. The full variable domain, with the rest looked up from reference TRBV5-1 and TRBJ1-5, is KAGVTQTPRYLIKTRGQQVTLSCSPISGHRSVSWYQQTPGQGLQFLFEYFSETQRNKGNFPGRFSGRQFSNSRSEMNVSTLELGDSALYLCASSLGAHNQPQHFGDGTRLSIL.

J is TRBJ2-1 and V is TRBV29-1, with D possibly being TRBD1 (6 bases). Trimming shortened V by 5 bases and J by 8 bases, and 22 bases separated the two germline ends. CDR1 is SQVTM, CDR2 ANQGSEA, per germline. The CDR3 totals 15 residues. The CDR3: CSVLGVTGGRYEQFF. The CDR3 coding sequence is TGCAGCGTTCTAGGAGTGACAGGTGGGAGATATGAGCAGTTCTTC.

V is TRBV20-1 and J is TRBJ2-5; D is perhaps TRBD2 (5 bases). Looked up from germline, CDR1 is DFQATT and CDR2 is SNEGSKA (reference sequence). Trimming took 3 bases from V and 2 from J, leaving 13 bases between them. This CDR3 contains 14 residues. CDR3 region: CSASGVTLQETQYF. The CDR3, as DNA: TGCAGTGCTAGCGGGGTGACCTTGCAAGAGACCCAGTACTTC.

Only a few counts were recorded for this clonotype. This chain connects TRBV5-1 to TRBJ1-1; no firm D call. The V and J ends lost 0 bases and 8 bases respectively, with 14 bases between them. The CDR3 covers 14 residues. Germline assignment: CDR1 SGHRS and CDR2 YFSETQ. DNA for the CDR3: TGCGCCAGCAGCTTGGGGGTAGATGTAACAGAAGCTTTCTTT. This encodes CASSLGVDVTEAFF.